This TCR beta chain came from a study of monozygotic twins with cystic fibrosis. Libraries were prepared by immunoSEQ multiplex PCR; TCRdb keeps only in-frame clonotypes and omits some of them. The sample carries 20,000 to 25,000 clones, approximately 98% recorded once. V lost 1 base and J lost 2, with 7 bases in between. The CDR3 covers 14 residues. Germline-derived CDR1 and CDR2 are SGHTA and FQGNSA. General study results and limits: Age, concordance and disease severity did not associate with shared CDR3 numbers. In 13 of 16 pairs, V gene usage was closest to the co-twin's.

A word on this clone: The antigen is unknown.

The gene calls are TRBV7-2 and TRBJ2-3, with D uncertain. The sequencing input was blood. The origin of this receptor is a girl between 10 and 17 years old with cystic fibrosis. In DNA form, the CDR3 reads TGTGCCAGCAGCTTAGGCGCCCACACAGATACGCAGTATTTT. This sequence encodes CASSLGAHTDTQYF.